The clone carrying this T cell receptor (beta chain) was found a few times. Other DNA variants within this sample encode the same CDR3. This sample was taken from a study of shared clonotypes between healthy human individuals. TCRdb keeps only in-frame clones here, not all; method: immunoSEQ multiplex PCR. The sample carries fewer than 2.5 million clones, 90% to 95% recorded once. Germline assignment: CDR1 LNHNV and CDR2 YYDKDF (reference sequence). Trimming left V 0 bases short and J 2 bases short, with 3 bases between. CDR3 size: 13 residues. Sample: naive CD4+ T cells from PBMCs. Subset given: CD45RA+ positively selected. The rearrangement joins TRBV15 to TRBJ2-3; D is undetermined. The TCR comes from a man aged 18 to 29 in good health. Some clones in this sample may be carry-over from other donors' samples. CDR3 in amino acids: CATSRDPTDTQYF. In DNA form, the CDR3 reads TGTGCCACCAGCAGAGATCCCACAGATACGCAGTATTTT.